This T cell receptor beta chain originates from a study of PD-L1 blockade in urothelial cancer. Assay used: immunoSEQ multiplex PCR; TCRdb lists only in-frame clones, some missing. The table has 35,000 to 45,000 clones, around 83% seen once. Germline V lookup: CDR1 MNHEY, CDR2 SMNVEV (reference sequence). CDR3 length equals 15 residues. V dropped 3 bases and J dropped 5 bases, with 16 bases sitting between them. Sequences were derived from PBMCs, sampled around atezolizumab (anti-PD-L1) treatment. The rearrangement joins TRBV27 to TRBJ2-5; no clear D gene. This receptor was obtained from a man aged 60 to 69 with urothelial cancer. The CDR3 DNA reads TGTGCCAGCAGTTTGGGCCCGCCCCCCTTGGAGACCCAGTACTTC. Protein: CASSLGPPPLETQYF.